The clone carrying this T cell receptor (beta chain) was counted a few times. As yet, its antigen is unknown. Treatment of the sample: approximately nine-day PBMC culture with coronavirus spike peptide pools or control peptides (ViraFEST assay). Sequencing of cultured CD4+ T cell DNA used the Oncomine TCR Beta short-read assay. It was from cultured CD4+ T cells that genomic DNA was extracted. In TCRdb, the PCR reads were re-called with MiXCR into one record per CDR3 protein. The sample lists roughly 4,000 distinct CDR3 sequences; approximately 15% were seen once. This sample was included in a study of vaccination and CD4 T cells after COVID-19. On the study more broadly: Cellular stimulation was performed using overlapping spike peptides derived from SARS-CoV-2, HCoV-NL63, HCoV-OC43 and HCoV-229E.

Study results and limitations: From a median of roughly 21 to 40, SARS-CoV-2-reactive clonotypes increased, though not significantly. Among reactive clones from convalescent patients, a median 86.3% appeared only post-vaccination.

The material sequenced was CD4+ T cells from blood, cultured in vitro. The TCR was taken from a human donor who had recovered from COVID-19.

DNA for the CDR3: TGTGCCAGCAGCTTGGGACAGGGGAACACTGAAGCTTTCTTT. Its translation: CASSLGQGNTEAFF. This chain connects TRBV11-3 to TRBJ1-1, with 9 positions matching TRBD1. The CDR3 is made up of 14 amino acids. V was pared by 3 bases and J by 1 base, with 0 bases of the junction left unmatched. Germline V gene data show CDR1 as SGHNT and CDR2 as YENEEA.